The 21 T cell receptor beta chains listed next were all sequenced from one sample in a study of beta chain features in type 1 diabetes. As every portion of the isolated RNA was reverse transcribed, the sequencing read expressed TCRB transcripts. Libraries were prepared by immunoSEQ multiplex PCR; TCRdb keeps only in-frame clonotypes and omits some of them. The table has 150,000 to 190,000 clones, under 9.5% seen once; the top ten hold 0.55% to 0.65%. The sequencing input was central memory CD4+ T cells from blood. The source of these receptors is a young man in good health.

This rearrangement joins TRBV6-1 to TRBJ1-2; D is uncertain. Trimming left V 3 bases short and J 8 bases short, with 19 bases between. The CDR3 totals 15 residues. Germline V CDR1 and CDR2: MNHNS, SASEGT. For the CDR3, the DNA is TGTGCCAGCAGTGAGGTGGTCTACGTCCCCCGCGGCTACACCTTC. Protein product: CASSEVVYVPRGYTF.

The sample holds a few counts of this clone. Here the CDR3 DNA reads TGTGCCACAAGATACCGGGGTAGCGCAGATACGCAGTATTTT. Its protein is CATRYRGSADTQYF. The chain is built from TRBV30 and TRBJ2-3, with D perhaps matching TRBD2 (5 bases). The CDR3 is 14 amino acids. Germline V CDR1 and CDR2: GTSNPN, SVGIG (reference sequence). Between the trimmed V and J ends, which lost 8 bases and 4 bases, there was a span of 19 bases.

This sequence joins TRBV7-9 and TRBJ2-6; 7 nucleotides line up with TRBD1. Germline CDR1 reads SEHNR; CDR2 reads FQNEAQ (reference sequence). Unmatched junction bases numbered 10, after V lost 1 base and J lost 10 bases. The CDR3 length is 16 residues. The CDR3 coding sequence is TGTGCCAGCAGCTTAGTGAGGTGGCCAGGGGGAAACGTCCTGACTTTC. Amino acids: CASSLVRWPGGNVLTF.

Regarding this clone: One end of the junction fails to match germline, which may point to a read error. The CDR3 sequence is CATSRGQGKSGGASF. In nucleotides, the CDR3 is TGTGCCACCAGCAGAGGACAGGGGAAGTCAGGGGGGGCTAGCTTC. The V gene is TRBV15, the J gene TRBJ2-7, with D tentatively TRBD1 (8 bases). CDR3 length: 15 residues. Germline CDR1 and CDR2: LNHNV and YYDKDF (reference sequence).

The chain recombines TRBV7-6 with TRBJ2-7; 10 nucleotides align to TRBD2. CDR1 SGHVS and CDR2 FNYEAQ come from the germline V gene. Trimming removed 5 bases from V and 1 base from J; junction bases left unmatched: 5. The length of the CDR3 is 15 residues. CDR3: CASSPSGGRSYEQYF. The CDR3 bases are TGTGCCAGCAGCCCTAGCGGGGGTCGGTCCTACGAGCAGTACTTC.

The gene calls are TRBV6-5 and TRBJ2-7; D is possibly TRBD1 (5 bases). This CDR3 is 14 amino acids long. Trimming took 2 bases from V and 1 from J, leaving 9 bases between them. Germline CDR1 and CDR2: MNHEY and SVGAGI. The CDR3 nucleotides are TGTGCCAGCAGTTACCAGACAGAATCCTACGAGCAGTACTTC. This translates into CASSYQTESYEQYF.

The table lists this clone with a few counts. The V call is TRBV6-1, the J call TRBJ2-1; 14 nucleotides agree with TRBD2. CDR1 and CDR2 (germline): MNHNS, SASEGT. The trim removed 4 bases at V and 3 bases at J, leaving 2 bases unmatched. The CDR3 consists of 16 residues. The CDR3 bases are TGTGCCAGCAGTGGGGGACTAGCGGGAGTCTACAATGAGCAGTTCTTC. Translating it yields CASSGGLAGVYNEQFF.

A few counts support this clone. CDR3 residues: CAWSVNYNSPLHF. The CDR3 nucleotides are TGTGCCTGGAGTGTCAACTATAATTCACCCCTCCACTTT. The J gene is TRBJ1-6, the V gene TRBV30, with no clear D. Per the germline V gene, CDR1 is GTSNPN and CDR2 is SVGIG (reference sequence). Trimming removed 0 bases from V and 3 bases from J, with 3 bases in between. The CDR3 consists of 13 residues.

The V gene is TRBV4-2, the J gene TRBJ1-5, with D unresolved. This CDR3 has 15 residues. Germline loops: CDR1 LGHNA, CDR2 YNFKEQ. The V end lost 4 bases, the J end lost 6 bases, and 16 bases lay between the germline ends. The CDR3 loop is CASSRGEKAGQPQHF. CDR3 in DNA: TGTGCCAGCAGCCGCGGGGAGAAGGCGGGTCAGCCCCAGCATTTT.

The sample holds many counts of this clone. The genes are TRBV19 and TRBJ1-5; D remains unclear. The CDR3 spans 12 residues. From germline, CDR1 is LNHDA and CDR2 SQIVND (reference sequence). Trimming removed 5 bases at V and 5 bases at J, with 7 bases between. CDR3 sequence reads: CASSEKYQPQHF. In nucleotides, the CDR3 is TGTGCCAGTAGTGAGAAGTATCAGCCCCAGCATTTT. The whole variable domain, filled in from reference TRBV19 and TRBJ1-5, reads DGGITQSPKYLFRKEGQNVTLSCEQNLNHDAMYWYRQDPGQGLRLIYYSQIVNDFQKGDIAEGYSVSREKKESFPLTVTSAQKNPTAFYLCASSEKYQPQHFGDGTRLSIL.

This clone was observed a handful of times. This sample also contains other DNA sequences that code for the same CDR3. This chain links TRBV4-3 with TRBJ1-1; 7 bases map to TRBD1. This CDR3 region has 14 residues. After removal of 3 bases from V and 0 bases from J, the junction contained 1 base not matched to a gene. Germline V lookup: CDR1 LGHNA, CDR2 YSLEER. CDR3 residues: CASSQGQLNTEAFF. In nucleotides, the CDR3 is TGCGCCAGCAGCCAGGGACAGCTGAACACTGAAGCTTTCTTT.

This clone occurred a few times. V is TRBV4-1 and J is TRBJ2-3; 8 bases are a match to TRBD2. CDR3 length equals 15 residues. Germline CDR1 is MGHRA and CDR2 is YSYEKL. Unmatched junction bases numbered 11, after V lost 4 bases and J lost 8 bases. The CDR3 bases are TGCGCCAGCAGCCGCCTGACTAGCGAGGTTCCTACGCAGTATTTT. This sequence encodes CASSRLTSEVPTQYF.

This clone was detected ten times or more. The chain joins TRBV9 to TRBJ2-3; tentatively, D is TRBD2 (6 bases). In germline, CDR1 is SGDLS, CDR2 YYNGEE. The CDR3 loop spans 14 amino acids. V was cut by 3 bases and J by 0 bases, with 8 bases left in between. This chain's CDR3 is CASSAGTSTDTQYF. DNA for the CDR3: TGTGCCAGCAGCGCAGGGACTAGCACAGATACGCAGTATTTT. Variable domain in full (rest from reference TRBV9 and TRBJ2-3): DSGVTQTPKHLITATGQRVTLRCSPRSGDLSVYWYQQSLDQGLQFLIQYYNGEERAKGNILERFSAQQFPDLHSELNLSSLELGDSALYFCASSAGTSTDTQYFGPGTRLTVL.

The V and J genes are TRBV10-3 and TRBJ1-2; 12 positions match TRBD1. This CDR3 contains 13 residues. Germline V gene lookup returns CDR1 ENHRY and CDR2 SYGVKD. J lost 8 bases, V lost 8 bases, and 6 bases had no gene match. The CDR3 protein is CAIRDRGREGYTF. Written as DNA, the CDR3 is TGTGCCATCCGGGACAGGGGGCGCGAAGGCTACACCTTC.

This chain's CDR3 is CASSPPQGSGGQYF. DNA of the CDR3: TGTGCCAGCTCACCACCTCAGGGGTCAGGTGGCCAGTACTTC. The V call is TRBV18, the J call TRBJ2-5; the D gene is possibly TRBD1 (6 bases). The CDR3 consists of 14 residues. The V gene's germline CDR1 is KGHSH and CDR2 LQKENI. V lost 0 bases, J lost 10 bases, and 15 bases lay in between.

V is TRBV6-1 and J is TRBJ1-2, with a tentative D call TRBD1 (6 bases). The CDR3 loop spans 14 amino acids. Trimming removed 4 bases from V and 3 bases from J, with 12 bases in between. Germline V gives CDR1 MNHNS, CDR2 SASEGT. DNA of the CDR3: TGTGCCAGCAGTGGAGAGGGGGTTCACTATGGCTACACCTTC. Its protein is CASSGEGVHYGYTF.

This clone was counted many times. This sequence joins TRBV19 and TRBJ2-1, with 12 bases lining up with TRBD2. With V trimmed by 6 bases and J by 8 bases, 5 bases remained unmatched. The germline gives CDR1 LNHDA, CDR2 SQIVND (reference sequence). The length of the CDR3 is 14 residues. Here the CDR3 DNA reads TGTGCCAGTAGGACTAGCGGGAGTGGGGATGAGCAGTTCTTC. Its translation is CASRTSGSGDEQFF.

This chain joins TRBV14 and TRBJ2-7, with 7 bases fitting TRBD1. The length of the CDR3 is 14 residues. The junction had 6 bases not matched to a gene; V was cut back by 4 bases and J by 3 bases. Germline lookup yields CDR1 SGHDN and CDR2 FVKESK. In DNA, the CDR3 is TGTGCCAGCAGCCCACGGACAGGCGGCTACGAGCAGTACTTC. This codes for CASSPRTGGYEQYF.

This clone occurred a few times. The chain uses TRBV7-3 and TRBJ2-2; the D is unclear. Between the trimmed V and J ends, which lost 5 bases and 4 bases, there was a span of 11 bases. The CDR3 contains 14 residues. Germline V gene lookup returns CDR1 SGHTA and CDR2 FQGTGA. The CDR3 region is CASSPGTATGELFF. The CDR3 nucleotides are TGTGCCAGCAGCCCCGGAACAGCCACCGGGGAGCTGTTTTTT.

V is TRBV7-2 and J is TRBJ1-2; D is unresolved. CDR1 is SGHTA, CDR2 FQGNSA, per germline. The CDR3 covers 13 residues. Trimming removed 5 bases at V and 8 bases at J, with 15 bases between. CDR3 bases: TGTGCCAGCAGCCCACAGTCGGGGATGGGCTACACCTTC. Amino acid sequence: CASSPQSGMGYTF. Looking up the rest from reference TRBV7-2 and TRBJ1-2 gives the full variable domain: GAGVSQSPSNKVTEKGKDVELRCDPISGHTALYWYRQSLGQGLEFLIYFQGNSAPDKSGLPSDRFSAERTGGSVSTLTIQRTQQEDSAVYLCASSPQSGMGYTFGSGTRLTVV.

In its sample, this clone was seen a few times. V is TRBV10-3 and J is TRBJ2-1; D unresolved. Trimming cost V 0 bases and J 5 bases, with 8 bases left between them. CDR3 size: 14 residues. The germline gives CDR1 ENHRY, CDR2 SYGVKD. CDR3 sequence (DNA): TGTGCCATCAGTGAGTCGATTAGTAACAATGAGCAGTTCTTC. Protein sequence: CAISESISNNEQFF.